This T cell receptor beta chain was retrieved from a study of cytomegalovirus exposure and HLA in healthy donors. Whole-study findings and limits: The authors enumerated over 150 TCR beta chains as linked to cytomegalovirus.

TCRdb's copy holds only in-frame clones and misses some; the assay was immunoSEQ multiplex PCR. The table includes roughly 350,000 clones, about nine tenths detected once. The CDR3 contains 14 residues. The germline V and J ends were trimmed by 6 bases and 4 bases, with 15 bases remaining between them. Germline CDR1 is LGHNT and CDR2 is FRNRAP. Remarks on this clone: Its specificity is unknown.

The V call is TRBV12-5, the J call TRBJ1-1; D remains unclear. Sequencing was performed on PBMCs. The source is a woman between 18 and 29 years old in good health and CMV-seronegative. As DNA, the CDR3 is TGTGCTAGTGGCCGCGGGCCCTCCCGCACTGAAGCTTTCTTT. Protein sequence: CASGRGPSRTEAFF.